The 9 T cell receptor beta chains presented below share a single source sample, sequenced in a study of shared clonotypes between healthy human individuals. The protocol was immunoSEQ multiplex PCR, while the TCRdb copy is restricted to in-frame clones and leaves out a portion. Found here are some 2,400,000 clones, roughly 95% of them singletons; the top ten hold 0.1% to 0.15%. Sequencing input: naive CD4+ T cells sorted from blood. Subset meaning: CD45RA+ positively selected. The receptor set was obtained from a man aged 18 to 30 in good health.

As for this clone: This CDR3 is also generated by other DNA sequences in the sample. This rearrangement joins TRBV20-1 to TRBJ2-3; D unclear. The germline gives CDR1 DFQATT, CDR2 SNEGSKA (reference sequence). This CDR3 spans 11 amino acids. V was clipped by 1 base and J by 3 bases, with 2 bases between them. CDR3 DNA sequence: TGCAGTGCTAGAGGGACAGATACGCAGTATTTT. It translates to CSARGTDTQYF.

V is TRBV30 and J is TRBJ2-7; 10 positions match TRBD1. The V segment lost 0 bases and the J segment 3 bases; nucleotides outside the gene matches: 5. Germline assignment: CDR1 GTSNPN and CDR2 SVGIG (reference sequence). The CDR3 consists of 15 residues. CDR3 coding DNA: TGTGCCTGGAGTGTACCGGGACAGGGGATCTACGAGCAGTACTTC. Translation gives CAWSVPGQGIYEQYF.

The chain joins TRBV5-6 to TRBJ1-5; D is uncertain. CDR3 length equals 16 residues. Germline V gene data show CDR1 as SGHDT and CDR2 as YYEEEE. Between the trimmed V and J ends, which lost 0 bases and 7 bases, there was a span of 17 bases. CDR3 residues: CASSLETKGGGQPQHF. The DNA for the CDR3 is TGTGCCAGCAGCTTGGAAACTAAGGGAGGAGGACAGCCCCAGCATTTT. Full variable domain (rest looked up from reference TRBV5-6 and TRBJ1-5): DAGVTQSPTHLIKTRGQQVTLRCSPKSGHDTVSWYQQALGQGPQFIFQYYEEEERQRGNFPDRFSGHQFPNYSSELNVNALLLGDSALYLCASSLETKGGGQPQHFGDGTRLSIL.

This chain uses TRBV12-5 with TRBJ2-7, with 9 bases matching TRBD1. This CDR3 comprises 15 residues. CDR1 LGHNT and CDR2 FRNRAP come from the germline V gene. The junction had 6 bases not matched to a gene; V was cut back by 2 bases and J by 4 bases. CDR3 coding DNA: TGTGCTAGTGGTTTGTTCATGGACAGGGGATACGAGCAGTACTTC. Encoded protein: CASGLFMDRGYEQYF.

The V call is TRBV10-3, the J call TRBJ2-2, with 7 nucleotides matching TRBD1. The CDR3 extends over 14 amino acids. The junction had 6 bases not matched to a gene; V was cut back by 5 bases and J by 6 bases. Germline CDR1 is ENHRY and CDR2 is SYGVKD. The CDR3 region is CAISLTGIPGELFF. The CDR3 DNA sequence: TGTGCCATCAGTTTGACAGGGATCCCCGGGGAGCTGTTTTTT.

The rearrangement links TRBV6-5 to TRBJ2-7, with TRBD1 matching over 9 bases. From germline, CDR1 is MNHEY and CDR2 SVGAGI. V lost 6 bases and J lost 3; bases outside the gene matches: 9. This CDR3 has 15 amino acids. DNA of the CDR3: TGTGCCAGCAGGCGCGGCCGGGACAGGGTCTACGAGCAGTACTTC. It yields the protein CASRRGRDRVYEQYF.

V is TRBV18 and J is TRBJ2-7, with D unclear. Deletions cut 2 bases from V and 0 bases from J, with 5 bases between. The CDR3 totals 13 residues. Per germline, CDR1 KGHSH and CDR2 LQKENI. CDR3 loop: CASSPNASYEQYF. The CDR3 coding sequence is TGTGCCAGCTCACCAAACGCCTCCTACGAGCAGTACTTC.

V usage is TRBV7-9 and J usage is TRBJ2-7; no definite D call. V was pared by 5 bases and J by 4 bases, with 12 bases between. This CDR3 is 13 amino acids long. CDR1 and CDR2 from the germline V gene are SEHNR and FQNEAQ (reference sequence). In nucleotides, the CDR3 is TGTGCCAGCAGCCAGAGGAGTACGTACGAGCAGTACTTC. Translating it yields CASSQRSTYEQYF.

As concerns this clone: Other DNA variants within this sample encode the same CDR3. The rearrangement joins TRBV11-2 to TRBJ2-7, with 9 bases identical to TRBD1. Germline V gene data show CDR1 as SGHAT and CDR2 as FQNNGV. J gave up 3 bases and V 3 bases, and 3 bases lay outside the gene matches. The CDR3 spans 14 residues. The CDR3 DNA sequence: TGTGCCAGCAGCTTCGGGACAGGGTACTACGAGCAGTACTTC. Translating gives CASSFGTGYYEQYF.